The rows below give T cell receptor beta chains drawn from one sample of a study of naive and memory T cell subsets. TCRdb re-analysed the UMI-ligation and nested PCR reads in MiXCR, keeping a single row per CDR3 protein. This table holds some 40,000 distinct CDR3 sequences, roughly 9.6% found once. Sequenced here: skin, sampled from a tuberculin skin test site. These receptors were taken from an adult in good health. Both conserved end residues are trimmed from each CDR3.

v_call: TRBV20-1; j_call: TRBJ1-5; cdr3_aa: SAKKQGVVFQPQH
v_call: TRBV12-3/TRBV12-4; j_call: TRBJ1-1; cdr3_aa: ATRDTEAF
v_call: TRBV6-1; j_call: TRBJ2-3; cdr3_aa: ASSEFEGTSTDTQY
v_call: TRBV7-2; j_call: TRBJ2-1; cdr3_aa: ASSLGWGVNYNEQF
v_call: TRBV20-1; j_call: TRBJ2-7; cdr3_aa: SASSLAGSNEQY
v_call: TRBV29-1; j_call: TRBJ1-1; cdr3_aa: SVRGDTNTEAF
v_call: TRBV24-1; j_call: TRBJ2-1; cdr3_aa: ATSDGRGQVTRHYNEQF
v_call: TRBV5-1; j_call: TRBJ1-6; cdr3_aa: ASSPRTGGQGSRLNSPLH
v_call: TRBV7-6; j_call: TRBJ2-6; cdr3_aa: HLLKAPSGANVLT
v_call: TRBV11-1; j_call: TRBJ2-1; cdr3_aa: ASSQTPGLAGGGANNEQF
v_call: TRBV5-5; j_call: TRBJ1-2; cdr3_aa: ASSYLTGPSYGYT
v_call: TRBV20-1; j_call: TRBJ1-1; cdr3_aa: SVREGETEAF
v_call: TRBV27; j_call: TRBJ1-2; cdr3_aa: ASSLASVGEYGYT
v_call: TRBV30; j_call: TRBJ2-2; cdr3_aa: AWSYGLAGATGELF
v_call: TRBV6-1; j_call: TRBJ2-3; cdr3_aa: ASSEAIRDGTQY
v_call: TRBV7-9; j_call: TRBJ1-2; cdr3_aa: ASSSLTRRRPNYGDT
v_call: TRBV18; j_call: TRBJ1-1; cdr3_aa: ASSSSSTGKGTEAF
v_call: TRBV6-6; j_call: TRBJ1-5; cdr3_aa: ASQENNQPQH
v_call: TRBV5-1; j_call: TRBJ1-4; cdr3_aa: ASSLRASNEKLF